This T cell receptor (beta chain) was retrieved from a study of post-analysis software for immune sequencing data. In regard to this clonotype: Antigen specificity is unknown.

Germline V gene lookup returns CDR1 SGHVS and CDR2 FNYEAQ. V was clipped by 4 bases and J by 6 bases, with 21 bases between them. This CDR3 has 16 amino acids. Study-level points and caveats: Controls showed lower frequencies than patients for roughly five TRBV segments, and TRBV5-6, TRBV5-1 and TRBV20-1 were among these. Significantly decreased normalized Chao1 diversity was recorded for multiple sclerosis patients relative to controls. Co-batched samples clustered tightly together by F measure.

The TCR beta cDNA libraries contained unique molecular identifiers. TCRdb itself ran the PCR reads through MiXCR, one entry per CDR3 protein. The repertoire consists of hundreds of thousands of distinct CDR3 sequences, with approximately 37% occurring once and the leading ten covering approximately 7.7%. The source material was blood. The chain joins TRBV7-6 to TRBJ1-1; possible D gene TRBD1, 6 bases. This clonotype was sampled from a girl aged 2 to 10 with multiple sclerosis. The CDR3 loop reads CASSSRNHRDLSEAFF. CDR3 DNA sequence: TGTGCCAGCAGCTCCCGTAACCACAGGGATTTATCTGAAGCTTTCTTT. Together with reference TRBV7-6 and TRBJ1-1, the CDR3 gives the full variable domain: GAGVSQSPRYKVTKRGQDVALRCDPISGHVSLYWYRQALGQGPEFLTYFNYEAQQDKSGLPNDRFSAERPEGSISTLTIQRTEQRDSAMYRCASSSRNHRDLSEAFFGQGTRLTVV.